These T cell receptor beta chains were read from a single sample in a study of Graves' ophthalmopathy and Graves' hyperthyroidism. TCRdb reprocessed the multiplex PCR reads with MiXCR, giving one entry per CDR3 protein. The data contain 200,000 to 250,000 distinct CDR3 sequences, roughly 21% of them singletons. Sequenced input: peripheral blood. The receptors were gathered from a woman aged 45-60 years with Graves' ophthalmopathy. Both conserved end residues are part of each CDR3. The D gene is left open where the match is weak. Size values are once, few and many counts, or a class for expanded clones, and some rows have none.

CDR3aa	CDR3nt	abundance	d_gene	j_gene	v_gene
CASSPDLYHEQYF	TGTGCCAGCAGCCCTGACTTGTACCACGAGCAGTACTTC	many	.	TRBJ2-7	TRBV12-3/TRBV12-4
CAWSEESSPSGEQYF	TGTGCCTGGAGTGAGGAGTCTAGTCCCTCGGGGGAGCAGTACTTC	many	.	TRBJ2-7	TRBV30
CASSAGGLDYGYTF	TGTGCCAGTAGTGCAGGGGGACTCGATTATGGCTACACCTTC	.	TRBD1	TRBJ1-2	TRBV19
CSVATSRQETQYF	TGCAGCGTTGCCACTAGCAGACAAGAGACCCAGTACTTC	many	.	TRBJ2-5	TRBV29-1
CASSWTSGTYEQYF	TGTGCCAGCAGTTGGACTAGCGGCACCTACGAGCAGTACTTC	many	TRBD2	TRBJ2-7	TRBV27
CSARDLASGTAAYQPQHF	TGCAGTGCTAGAGATCTGGCTTCGGGGACAGCGGCCTATCAGCCCCAGCATTTT	many	TRBD1	TRBJ1-5	TRBV20-1
CATSDLGTDTDTQYF	TGTGCCACCAGTGATTTGGGGACAGACACAGATACGCAGTATTTT	many	TRBD1	TRBJ2-3	TRBV24-1
CASGDNQGSQPQHF	TGTGCCAGCGGGGACAACCAGGGTAGTCAGCCCCAGCATTTT	.	.	TRBJ1-5	TRBV3-1
CASSSSILTDTQYF	TGTGCCAGCAGCTCCTCGATTCTCACAGATACGCAGTATTTT	many	.	TRBJ2-3	TRBV11-3
CASSSAGTGGLKPQHF	TGTGCCAGCAGTTCCGCCGGGACAGGGGGCCTAAAGCCCCAGCATTTT	.	TRBD1	TRBJ1-5	TRBV27
CASSATGSANEQYF	TGTGCCAGCAGTGCGACAGGGTCAGCCAACGAGCAGTACTTC	.	TRBD1	TRBJ2-7	TRBV6-1
CASSSPTPIKNTEAFF	TGTGCCAGCAGCTCCCCCACACCAATCAAGAACACTGAAGCTTTCTTT	many	.	TRBJ1-1	TRBV11-1
CASSLEATEAFF	TGTGCCAGCAGCTTGGAGGCCACTGAAGCTTTCTTT	many	.	TRBJ1-1	TRBV5-5
CSGGAVARGRETQYF	TGCAGTGGTGGAGCAGTTGCGCGGGGTCGAGAGACCCAGTACTTC	.	.	TRBJ2-5	TRBV20-1
CASRKQGDQPQHF	TGTGCCAGCAGAAAACAGGGCGACCAGCCCCAGCATTTT	many	.	TRBJ1-5	TRBV27
CAWSVGHGNYGYTF	TGTGCCTGGAGTGTGGGGCACGGCAACTATGGCTACACCTTC	.	.	TRBJ1-2	TRBV30
CASSPTVLKTQYF	TGTGCCAGCAGTCCCACAGTACTAAAGACCCAGTACTTC	.	.	TRBJ2-5	TRBV12-3/TRBV12-4
CAWRRTRWAFF	TGTGCCTGGAGAAGGACCAGGTGGGCTTTCTTT	many	.	TRBJ1-1	TRBV30
CASGETGGRGYTF	TGTGCCAGCGGAGAGACAGGGGGCCGGGGCTACACCTTC	many	TRBD1	TRBJ1-2	TRBV19
CAWSVRTDYEQYF	TGTGCCTGGAGTGTGCGGACAGACTACGAGCAGTACTTC	.	.	TRBJ2-7	TRBV11-2
CASSPQGQGAAGYTF	TGTGCCAGCAGCCCCCAAGGACAGGGGGCGGCTGGCTACACCTTC	.	TRBD1	TRBJ1-2	TRBV7-9
CASSPPGLPETQYF	TGTGCCAGCAGTCCCCCGGGACTACCGGAGACCCAGTACTTC	many	TRBD2	TRBJ2-5	TRBV6-1